The sequence of this TCR beta chain was determined in a study of prognosis after radiotherapy for stage I lung cancer. This clonotype was counted a few times. Genomic DNA was subjected to two-round multiplex PCR for amplification of TCR beta CDR3. With primers specific to each TRBV and TRBJ gene, the first-round PCR was performed. Via MiXCR, TCRdb re-called the multiplex PCR reads, giving one row per CDR3 protein. Altogether about 31,000 distinct CDR3 sequences are present, about 32% being singletons, with the ten largest covering 25% to 35%. Each of two time points yielded roughly 6 milliliters of peripheral venous blood. The TCR originated in a donor at least 50 years old with non-small cell lung cancer. This material consisted of PBMCs, taken before or after stereotactic body radiation therapy (not recorded which).

The CDR3 reads CASSRDRDQPQHF. The DNA of the CDR3 is TGTGCCAGTAGTAGGGACAGGGATCAGCCCCAGCATTTT. The rearrangement uses TRBV19 and TRBJ1-5, with TRBD1 identical over 9 bases. The length of the CDR3 is 13 residues. Unmatched junction bases numbered 0, after V lost 4 bases and J lost 5 bases. The germline V gene encodes CDR1 LNHDA and CDR2 SQIVND (reference sequence).